Presented here are 28 T cell receptor beta chains from one specimen sequenced in a study of OX40 agonist ivuxolimab in advanced cancers. The assay was immunoSEQ multiplex PCR, and TCRdb's table has in-frame clones only and misses some. The table records roughly 48,000 clones, roughly 84% of them present only once. This specimen consisted of CD4+ or CD8+ T cells sorted from blood, obtained in a trial of the OX40 agonist ivuxolimab. These receptors were taken from an adult with an advanced solid tumor such as melanoma, head and neck, liver or kidney cancer.

This chain connects TRBV28 to TRBJ1-3; D ambiguous. The CDR3 consists of 14 residues. Trimming cost V 5 bases and J 0 bases, with 8 bases left between them. Germline V gene data show CDR1 as MDHEN and CDR2 as SYDVKM. The CDR3 sequence: CASSTTSSGNTIYF. The CDR3 region has the DNA TGTGCCAGCAGTACGACAAGCTCTGGAAACACCATATATTTT.

This rearrangement joins TRBV19 to TRBJ2-1, with TRBD2 matching over 11 bases. Germline V gene sequence: CDR1 LNHDA, CDR2 SQIVND (reference sequence). Trimming took 3 bases from V and 7 from J; bases not matched to a gene: 2. CDR3 length equals 14 residues. CDR3 sequence: CASSIRTSGNEQFF. CDR3 nucleotide sequence: TGTGCCAGTAGTATTCGGACTAGCGGGAATGAGCAGTTCTTC.

In regard to this clone: At one of its ends the junction is not consistent with the germline gene, which may arise from a read error. The sample contains more than one DNA sequence encoding this CDR3. This chain links TRBV5-6 with TRBJ2-6; 9 nucleotides match TRBD1. Looked up from germline, CDR1 is SGHDT and CDR2 is YYEEEE. The CDR3 loop spans 18 amino acids. CDR3 sequence (DNA): TGTGCCAGCAGCTTCATACAGGGGGCCCGCTCTGGGGCCAACGTCTTGACTTTC. Translating it yields CASSFIQGARSGANVLTF.

The CDR3 loop reads CASSGDTEAFF. The CDR3 bases are TGTGCCAGCAGTGGGGACACTGAAGCTTTCTTT. This chain connects TRBV2 to TRBJ1-1; D not certain. V shed 4 bases and J shed 3 bases, with 3 bases lying between them. CDR1 is SNHLY, CDR2 FYNNEI, per germline. CDR3 size: 11 residues.

The J gene is TRBJ2-2, the V gene TRBV6-6, with unresolved D. Germline assignment: CDR1 MNHNY and CDR2 SVGAGI (reference sequence). The CDR3 runs 13 residues. The V end lost 2 bases, the J end lost 3 bases, and 4 bases lay between the germline ends. CDR3 DNA sequence: TGTGCCAGCAGTTACATCGACACCGGGGAGCTGTTTTTT. Residues: CASSYIDTGELFF.

The V and J genes are TRBV6-1 and TRBJ2-1; no definite D call. With 2 bases removed from V and 5 bases from J, the gap between germline ends came to 10 bases. Germline V gives CDR1 MNHNS, CDR2 SASEGT. The CDR3 has 14 amino acids. For the CDR3, the DNA is TGTGCCAGCAGTGAAATAGGTATGAACAATGAGCAGTTCTTC. Protein product: CASSEIGMNNEQFF.

Of note for this clone: The junction departs from the called germline gene at one end, perhaps through a read error. J is TRBJ1-1 and V is TRBV7-3, with 8 bases that match TRBD1. This CDR3 is 15 amino acids long. Germline V gene sequence: CDR1 SGHTA, CDR2 FQGTGA. CDR3 loop: CASSPQGARNTEAFF. The DNA of the CDR3 is TGTGCCAGCAGCCCCCAGGGGGCGCGGAACACTGAGGCTTTCTTT.

V and J are TRBV4-2 and TRBJ2-7, with D possibly being TRBD1 or TRBD2 (5 bases each). CDR3 length: 16 amino acids. Germline CDR1 is LGHNA and CDR2 is YNFKEQ. The V end was cut by 0 bases, the J end by 2 bases, with 14 bases between. The CDR3 DNA sequence: TGTGCCAGCAGCCAAGATGGGGGAGCTTCGGCCTACGAGCAGTACTTC. Protein product: CASSQDGGASAYEQYF.

The V call is TRBV5-4, the J call TRBJ2-7, with D possibly TRBD1 on 6 matching bases. The CDR3 is 13 residues long. The V gene lost 2 bases and the J gene lost 1 base, with 7 bases spanning the gap. Germline CDR1 reads SGHNT; CDR2 reads YYREEE (reference sequence). The CDR3 loop reads CASSFTGSYEQYF. The DNA for the CDR3 is TGTGCCAGCAGCTTTACAGGGTCCTACGAGCAGTACTTC.

By sample fraction, this clone is medium-sized. This chain joins TRBV5-1 and TRBJ1-1; 8 bases align to TRBD1. Germline CDR1 and CDR2: SGHRS and YFSETQ. The length of the CDR3 is 14 residues. Trimming removed 0 bases from V and 8 bases from J; junction bases left unmatched: 6. The DNA of the CDR3 is TGCGCCAGCAGCTTGGGGGATGGGGACAGGGAAGCTTTCTTT. Its protein is CASSLGDGDREAFF.

J is TRBJ2-1 and V is TRBV21-1; the table gives TRBD2 as D, unverified against the DNA. TRBV21-1 is a documented pseudogene. This CDR3 has 19 amino acids. CDR3 residues: CASSTEQWEDSSSYNEQFF. CDR3 nucleotides: TGTGCCAGCAGCACCGAGCAGTGGGAGGACTCAAGCTCCTACAATGAGCAGTTCTTC.

V usage is TRBV18 and J usage is TRBJ2-5; TRBD2 agrees at 10 bases. The CDR3 sequence is 16 residues long. V lost 3 bases, J lost 3 bases, and 7 bases stayed unmatched. Germline lookup yields CDR1 KGHSH and CDR2 LQKENI. As DNA, the CDR3 is TGTGCCAGCTCACCGCGGCTAGCGGGAGTGAAAGAGACCCAGTACTTC. It codes for CASSPRLAGVKETQYF.

The chain employs TRBV6-1 and TRBJ2-7; D perhaps matches TRBD2 (5 bases). From germline, CDR1 is MNHNS and CDR2 SASEGT. The CDR3 is 15 residues long. Trimming removed 1 base at V and 0 bases at J, with 10 bases between. The CDR3 nucleotides are TGTGCCAGCAGTGAAGTTATTAGCGACTCCTACGAGCAGTACTTC. It yields the protein CASSEVISDSYEQYF.

The gene calls are TRBV30 and TRBJ2-5, with D possibly being TRBD1 (5 bases). This CDR3 comprises 13 residues. The V gene lost 3 bases and the J gene lost 2 bases, with 10 bases spanning the gap. The germline gives CDR1 GTSNPN, CDR2 SVGIG (reference sequence). The CDR3 reads CAWSPDRQETQYF. As DNA, the CDR3 is TGTGCCTGGAGCCCAGACAGACAAGAGACCCAGTACTTC.

This chain links TRBV5-1 with TRBJ2-2; the D gene could be TRBD1 or TRBD2 (5 bases each). Trimming shortened V by 1 base and J by 0 bases, and 7 bases separated the two germline ends. Germline lookup yields CDR1 SGHRS and CDR2 YFSETQ. This CDR3 contains 15 residues. This CDR3 reads CASSLRGPNTGELFF. For the CDR3, the DNA is TGCGCCAGCAGCTTGAGGGGACCGAACACCGGGGAGCTGTTTTTT.

The chain links TRBV28 to TRBJ2-3; D call uncertain. With 4 bases removed from V and 0 bases from J, the gap between germline ends came to 5 bases. The germline V gene encodes CDR1 MDHEN and CDR2 SYDVKM. This CDR3 has 13 residues. CDR3 nucleotide sequence: TGTGCCAGCAGTTCTACTAGCACAGATACGCAGTATTTT. It codes for CASSSTSTDTQYF.

The chain employs TRBV28 and TRBJ2-3; TRBD2 matches 9 bases. V shed 5 bases and J 0 bases; nucleotides not matched to a gene: 3. The germline CDR1 and CDR2 sequences are MDHEN and SYDVKM. This CDR3 has 15 amino acids. The CDR3 DNA reads TGTGCCAGCAGTGAAAGCGGGAGGAGCACAGATACGCAGTATTTT. Translation gives CASSESGRSTDTQYF.

The rearrangement uses TRBV5-1 and TRBJ1-1; TRBD1 is a possible D gene (5 bases). Germline CDR1 is SGHRS and CDR2 is YFSETQ. The CDR3 consists of 13 residues. The CDR3 is CASQKGFETEAFF. The DNA of the CDR3 is TGCGCTTCCCAGAAGGGGTTCGAGACTGAAGCTTTCTTT.

The genes are TRBV28 and TRBJ1-2; D not resolved. The V end lost 2 bases, the J end lost 5 bases, and 12 bases lay between the germline ends. The CDR3 spans 14 residues. Germline V gene data show CDR1 as MDHEN and CDR2 as SYDVKM. This CDR3 is CASSLMVRLYGYTF. CDR3 DNA: TGTGCCAGCAGTTTAATGGTCCGTCTATATGGCTACACCTTC.

The chain carries TRBV7-9 and TRBJ1-1; 8 bases match TRBD1. The germline V gene encodes CDR1 SEHNR and CDR2 FQNEAQ (reference sequence). The CDR3 is 13 amino acids. With 4 bases clipped from V and 8 bases from J, the junction kept 6 bases outside the gene matches. CDR3 loop: CASSYGQGEEAFF. Written as DNA, the CDR3 is TGTGCCAGCAGCTACGGACAGGGAGAAGAAGCTTTCTTT.

The gene calls are TRBV27 and TRBJ2-3; D is undetermined. Germline V gene sequence: CDR1 MNHEY, CDR2 SMNVEV (reference sequence). V was pared by 7 bases and J by 2 bases, with 10 bases between. This CDR3 has 13 residues. The CDR3 loop reads CASKKRNTDTQYF. The CDR3 DNA reads TGTGCCAGCAAAAAACGAAACACAGATACGCAGTATTTT.

V and J are TRBV18 and TRBJ1-5, with TRBD1 matching 9 bases. This CDR3 comprises 17 residues. CDR1 is KGHSH and CDR2 is LQKENI in the germline V gene. Unmatched junction bases numbered 10, after V lost 3 bases and J lost 4 bases. Here the CDR3 DNA reads TGTGCCAGCTCACCTTTACCGGGACAGGGACCGAATCAGCCCCAGCATTTT. Residues: CASSPLPGQGPNQPQHF.

V usage is TRBV11-2 and J usage is TRBJ2-7, with 8 nucleotides matching TRBD2. Germline V gene lookup returns CDR1 SGHAT and CDR2 FQNNGV. The CDR3 length is 16 residues. Germline trimming cut 4 bases from V and 7 bases from J; bases unmatched to any gene: 15. The chain's CDR3 is CASSSWSGRSGGEQYF. The CDR3 nucleotides are TGTGCCAGCAGCTCTTGGAGCGGAAGGTCGGGGGGGGAGCAGTACTTC. The whole variable domain, filled in from reference TRBV11-2 and TRBJ2-7, reads EAGVAQSPRYKIIEKRQSVAFWCNPISGHATLYWYQQILGQGPKLLIQFQNNGVVDDSQLPKDRFSAERLKGVDSTLKIQPAKLEDSAVYLCASSSWSGRSGGEQYFGPGTRLTVT.

This clone was detected only once. The rearrangement joins TRBV29-1 to TRBJ2-7; TRBD1 is a possible D gene (5 bases). The V gene's germline CDR1 is SQVTM and CDR2 ANQGSEA. The CDR3 totals 12 residues. The V end lost 2 bases, the J end lost 6 bases, and 11 bases lay between the germline ends. The CDR3 loop is CSVEIAGPEQYF. The CDR3 DNA is TGCAGCGTTGAAATTGCAGGGCCCGAGCAGTACTTC.

The chain couples TRBV6-5 to TRBJ2-7; 9 bases line up with TRBD1. The length of the CDR3 is 15 residues. V was pared by 6 bases and J by 3 bases, with 9 bases of the junction left unmatched. CDR1 and CDR2 (germline): MNHEY, SVGAGI. This CDR3 is CASRPDRGDIYEQYF. CDR3 sequence (DNA): TGTGCCAGCAGACCTGACAGGGGGGACATCTACGAGCAGTACTTC.

This sequence joins TRBV7-3 and TRBJ2-7, with a possible D match to TRBD2 (5 bases). CDR1 SGHTA and CDR2 FQGTGA come from the germline V gene. The CDR3 extends over 13 amino acids. Trimming took off 6 bases at V and 7 bases at J, with 16 bases between the two ends. Written as DNA, the CDR3 is TGTGCCAGCAGTCCCGGGGTATTAAGGGAGCAGTACTTC. Protein product: CASSPGVLREQYF.

CDR3 bases: TGTGCCAGCAGCTTAGTTGGGGCTAGCAGGGTGGGGAGTACGCAGTATTTT. Translation: CASSLVGASRVGSTQYF. The gene calls are TRBV11-2 and TRBJ2-3; D tentatively reads TRBD1 or TRBD2 (5 bases each). Germline V gene sequence: CDR1 SGHAT, CDR2 FQNNGV. CDR3 size: 17 residues. Trimming shortened V by 1 base and J by 8 bases, and 22 bases separated the two germline ends.

The CDR3 spells CASSYLAGVETGELFF. The CDR3, as DNA: TGTGCCAGCAGTTATCTCGCGGGAGTGGAGACCGGGGAGCTGTTTTTT. This chain connects TRBV9 to TRBJ2-2; TRBD2 aligns across 7 bases. Germline-derived CDR1 and CDR2 are SGDLS and YYNGEE. Unmatched junction bases numbered 12, after V lost 5 bases and J lost 5 bases. The CDR3 has 16 amino acids.